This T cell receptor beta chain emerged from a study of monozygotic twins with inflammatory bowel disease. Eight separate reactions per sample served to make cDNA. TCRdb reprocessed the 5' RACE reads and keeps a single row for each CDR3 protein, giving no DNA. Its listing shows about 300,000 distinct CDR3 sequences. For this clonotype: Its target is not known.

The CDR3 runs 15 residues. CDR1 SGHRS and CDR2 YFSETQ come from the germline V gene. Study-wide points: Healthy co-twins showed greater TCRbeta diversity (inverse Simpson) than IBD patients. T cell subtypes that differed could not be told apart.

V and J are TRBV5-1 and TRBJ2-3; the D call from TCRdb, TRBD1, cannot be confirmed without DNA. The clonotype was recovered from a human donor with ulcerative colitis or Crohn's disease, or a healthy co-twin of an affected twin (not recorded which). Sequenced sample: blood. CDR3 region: CASSLNTGEADTQYF.